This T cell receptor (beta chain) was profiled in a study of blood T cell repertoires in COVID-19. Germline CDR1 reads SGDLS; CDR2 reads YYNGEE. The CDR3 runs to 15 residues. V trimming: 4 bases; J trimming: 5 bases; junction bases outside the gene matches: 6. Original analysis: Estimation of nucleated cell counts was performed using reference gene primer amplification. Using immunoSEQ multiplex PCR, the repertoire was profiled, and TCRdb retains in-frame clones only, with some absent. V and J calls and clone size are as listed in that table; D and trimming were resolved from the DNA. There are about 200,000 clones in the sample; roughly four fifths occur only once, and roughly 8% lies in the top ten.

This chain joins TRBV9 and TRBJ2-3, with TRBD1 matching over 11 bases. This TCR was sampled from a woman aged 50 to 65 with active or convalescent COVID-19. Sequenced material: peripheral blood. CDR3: CASSTGQGDIDTQYF. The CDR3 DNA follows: TGTGCCAGCAGCACGGGACAGGGGGACATAGATACGCAGTATTTT.